This TCR beta chain stems from a study of control samples from healthy donors and cancer patients. Profiling relied on immunoSEQ multiplex PCR, and the TCRdb table lists in-frame clones only, not all of them. The sample records about 77,000 clones, approximately 92% being singletons. V lost 2 bases and J 8 bases, leaving 11 bases between the germline ends. Germline loops: CDR1 SGHKS, CDR2 YYEKEE (reference sequence). This CDR3 is built from 13 residues. Sequenced sample: blood. The receptor comes from a woman aged 60 to 75 in good health. This chain joins TRBV5-5 and TRBJ2-1; unclear D gene. CDR3 nucleotide sequence: TGTGCCAGCAGCTTTTCGTTCCGGGATGAGCAGTTCTTC. This gives the protein CASSFSFRDEQFF. Complete variable domain (other parts from reference TRBV5-5 and TRBJ2-1): DAGVTQSPTHLIKTRGQQVTLRCSPISGHKSVSWYQQVLGQGPQFIFQYYEKEERGRGNFPDRFSARQFPNYSSELNVNALLLGDSALYLCASSFSFRDEQFFGPGTRLTVL.